This T cell receptor beta chain was profiled in a study of shared clonotypes between healthy human individuals. Whole-study context: Aged between 18 and 49, the donors were a couple of women and a few men. General observations from the study: Clonotypes shared by all four donors outscored non-shared clonotypes in generation probability. Blood alone was sampled, and tissue repertoires likely differ. A generally larger estimated richness was seen in naive subsets than in memory subsets.

Concerning this clone itself: What it recognizes is unknown.

Measured with immunoSEQ multiplex PCR; TCRdb has only the in-frame clones, and not every one. The sample contains millions of clones, over 85% of which appear only once. The sequencing input was naive CD4+ T cells sorted from blood. The subset: CD45RA+ positively selected. This clonotype was sampled from a man between 18 and 35 years old in good health.

CDR3 amino acids: CAWSWGSTEAFF. CDR3 bases: TGTGCCTGGAGTTGGGGGTCGACTGAAGCTTTCTTT. The gene calls are TRBV30 and TRBJ1-1; maybe TRBD1 (5 bases). The V end was cut by 2 bases, the J end by 5 bases, with 9 bases between. The CDR3 runs 12 residues. Germline CDR1 is GTSNPN and CDR2 is SVGIG (reference sequence). Complete variable domain (other parts from reference TRBV30 and TRBJ1-1): SQTIHQWPATLVQPVGSPLSLECTVEGTSNPNLYWYRQAAGRGLQLLFYSVGIGQISSEVPQNLSASRPQDRQFILSSKKLLLSDSGFYLCAWSWGSTEAFFGQGTRLTVV.